The rows below give T cell receptor beta chains drawn from one sample of a study of shared clonotypes between healthy human individuals. Here immunoSEQ multiplex PCR was the method, and the copy in TCRdb shows in-frame clones only, minus some. The table shows a few million clones, with around 95% occurring only once. Sequencing used naive CD4+ T cells sorted from blood. The origin of the receptors is a man younger than 35 in good health. The CDR3 runs from the conserved cysteine through the conserved F or W. A D gene is named only where the DNA matches it firmly. A clone size is listed for some rows: how often the clone was seen (once, few, many), or a class if it is expanded.

j_call | v_call | d_call | clone_size | cdr3_aa | cdr3_nt
TRBJ2-5 | TRBV5-1 | NA | few | CASRQQETQYF | TGCGCCAGCAGACAACAAGAGACCCAGTACTTC
TRBJ2-7 | TRBV5-1 | TRBD1 | NA | CASSSRTGGYEQYF | TGCGCCAGCAGCTCTAGGACAGGGGGCTACGAGCAGTACTTC
TRBJ2-5 | TRBV9 | TRBD1 | NA | CASSEGTGQGPETQYF | TGTGCCAGCAGCGAGGGGACAGGGCAGGGGCCTGAGACCCAGTACTTC
TRBJ1-2 | TRBV6-1 | NA | NA | CASSEAWGTNYGYTF | TGTGCCAGCAGTGAAGCGTGGGGAACTAACTATGGCTACACCTTC
TRBJ2-2 | TRBV9 | NA | NA | CATNTGELFF | TGTGCCACGAACACCGGGGAGCTGTTTTTT
TRBJ2-3 | TRBV5-4 | NA | NA | CASSLEASSTDTQYF | TGTGCCAGCAGCTTGGAGGCCAGTAGCACAGATACGCAGTATTTT
TRBJ1-1 | TRBV2 | NA | NA | CASTSSGGTEAFF | TGTGCCAGCACCTCTTCGGGGGGCACTGAAGCTTTCTTT
TRBJ2-5 | TRBV5-1 | TRBD1 | NA | CASSLQGQGSQETQYF | TGCGCCAGCAGCTTGCAGGGACAGGGATCACAAGAGACCCAGTACTTC
TRBJ1-4 | TRBV18 | NA | NA | CASSHTATNEKLFF | TGTGCCAGCTCACACACTGCAACTAATGAAAAACTGTTTTTT
TRBJ1-2 | TRBV6-5 | NA | NA | CASSTADGYYGYTF | TGTGCCAGCAGTACGGCTGATGGGTACTATGGCTACACCTTC
TRBJ2-2 | TRBV5-4 | NA | NA | CASSLSPGNTGELFF | TGTGCCAGCAGCTTGTCCCCAGGGAACACCGGGGAGCTGTTTTTT
TRBJ2-7 | TRBV7-6 | NA | NA | CASSPDGQHPYEQYF | TGTGCCAGCAGCCCCGACGGGCAGCATCCCTACGAGCAGTACTTC
TRBJ1-2 | TRBV7-2 | NA | NA | CASSLGGGVGDTF | TGTGCCAGCAGCTTAGGAGGAGGGGTGGGCGACACCTTC
TRBJ2-1 | TRBV5-1 | NA | NA | CASSLGALGEQFF | TGCGCCAGCAGCTTGGGTGCGCTAGGTGAGCAGTTCTTC
TRBJ1-1 | TRBV19 | TRBD1 | few | CASSGTANTEAFF | TGTGCCAGTAGTGGGACAGCGAACACTGAAGCTTTCTTT
TRBJ1-1 | TRBV28 | NA | NA | CASRRDSSNTEAFF | TGTGCCAGCAGGAGGGACTCCAGTAACACTGAAGCTTTCTTT
TRBJ2-7 | TRBV9 | TRBD2 | NA | CASSVGTSGRSYEQYF | TGTGCCAGCAGCGTCGGAACTAGCGGGAGATCCTACGAGCAGTACTTC
TRBJ2-7 | TRBV6-5 | NA | NA | CASRQHSGSSYEQYF | TGTGCCAGCAGACAACATAGCGGTAGCTCCTACGAGCAGTACTTC
TRBJ2-7 | TRBV19 | NA | NA | CASTGWGGGVYEQYF | TGTGCCAGTACCGGCTGGGGAGGGGGCGTCTACGAGCAGTACTTC
TRBJ2-5 | TRBV5-1 | NA | NA | CASSSSSGRAETQYF | TGCGCCAGCAGCTCCTCATCGGGAAGGGCAGAGACCCAGTACTTC
TRBJ2-1 | TRBV11-2 | NA | NA | CASSQSRGFYNEQFF | TGTGCCAGCAGCCAATCGCGGGGATTCTACAATGAGCAGTTCTTC
TRBJ1-6 | TRBV5-1 | NA | NA | CASSSDRQWSPLHF | TGCGCCAGCAGCTCTGACAGGCAATGGTCACCCCTCCACTTT
TRBJ2-5 | TRBV27 | NA | NA | CASSFTGLQETQYF | TGTGCCAGCAGTTTTACGGGACTTCAAGAGACCCAGTACTTC
TRBJ2-7 | TRBV6-5 | TRBD1 | NA | CASSHETGPSYEQYF | TGTGCCAGCAGTCACGAGACAGGGCCGTCCTACGAGCAGTACTTC
TRBJ1-5 | TRBV7-2 | NA | once | CASSSIGQPQHF | TGTGCCAGCAGCTCCATCGGACAGCCCCAGCATTTT
TRBJ1-5 | TRBV9 | NA | NA | CASSVVEVGNQPQHF | TGTGCCAGCAGCGTAGTCGAGGTTGGCAATCAGCCCCAGCATTTT
TRBJ1-6 | TRBV5-1 | NA | NA | CASSSDRTDYNSPLHF | TGCGCCAGCAGCTCAGACAGGACAGACTATAATTCACCCCTCCACTTT
TRBJ2-7 | TRBV19 | TRBD2 | NA | CASSMRASSGLRSYEQYF | TGTGCCAGTAGTATGCGGGCCTCTAGCGGGCTGCGCTCCTACGAGCAGTACTTC
TRBJ2-7 | TRBV18 | NA | NA | CASSPPVREDSYEQYF | TGTGCCAGCTCACCACCGGTTAGGGAGGACTCCTACGAGCAGTACTTC
TRBJ1-3 | TRBV7-2 | NA | NA | CASSHSRGAAGNTIYF | TGTGCCAGCAGCCACTCAAGGGGGGCTGCTGGAAACACCATATATTTT
TRBJ1-6 | TRBV5-1 | NA | NA | CASSLYPTGNSPLHF | TGCGCCAGCAGCCTTTACCCGACAGGCAATTCACCCCTCCACTTT